Following are 21 T cell receptor beta chains from one sample sequenced in a study of T-cell memory formation after mild COVID-19. TCRdb used MiXCR to reprocess the 5' RACE reads, holding one entry per CDR3 protein. Here the sample spans 250,000 to 300,000 distinct CDR3 sequences, 15% to 20% being singletons. The sequencing sample was made of PBMCs or a T cell subset sorted from them (not recorded which). The receptors were gathered from a man aged 18-30 years who had mild COVID-19 (a few samples of this study predate the infection). Cell type and time point are not known.

The rearrangement uses TRBV24-1 and TRBJ2-3; 9 bases line up with TRBD1. J was trimmed by 4 bases and V by 10 bases; bases with no gene match: 5. The germline CDR1 and CDR2 sequences are KGHDR and SFDVKD. CDR3 length equals 13 residues. The CDR3 region is CATGQGSADTQYF. Here the CDR3 DNA reads TGTGCCACAGGACAGGGGAGCGCAGATACGCAGTATTTT.

This clonotype was recorded a few times. This rearrangement joins TRBV6-1 to TRBJ1-1; D gene ambiguous. Germline CDR1 is MNHNS and CDR2 is SASEGT. The CDR3 is 12 amino acids. The ends were cut back, 4 bases at V and 5 bases at J, with 8 bases in the middle. In DNA, the CDR3 is TGTGCCAGCAGTGGGTCTTGGACTGAAGCTTTCTTT. Its protein is CASSGSWTEAFF.

This clonotype was seen a handful of times. V usage is TRBV12-3 or TRBV12-4 and J usage is TRBJ2-7; perhaps TRBD1 as D (6 bases). The CDR3 has 12 residues. Trimming took 6 bases from V and 6 from J, leaving 12 bases between them. The CDR3 is CASSLQGLEQYF. The CDR3 nucleotides are TGTGCCAGCAGCCTACAGGGTCTCGAGCAGTACTTC.

This clonotype was detected only a few times. The V call is TRBV7-2, the J call TRBJ1-3; no clear D gene. Germline CDR1 is SGHTA and CDR2 is FQGNSA. The CDR3 runs to 13 residues. V lost 5 bases, J lost 0 bases, and 5 bases lay in between. The CDR3 spells CASSTDSGNTIYF. In DNA form, the CDR3 reads TGTGCCAGCAGCACCGACTCTGGAAACACCATATATTTT.

The chain employs TRBV19 and TRBJ2-7, with 8 bases identical to TRBD1. The CDR3 loop spans 15 amino acids. Germline assignment: CDR1 LNHDA and CDR2 SQIVND (reference sequence). J gave up 3 bases and V 6 bases, and 10 bases lay outside the gene matches. This chain's CDR3 is CASSLKTGDFYEQYF. DNA for the CDR3: TGTGCCAGTAGCCTTAAGACAGGGGACTTCTACGAGCAGTACTTC.

The J gene is TRBJ2-7, the V gene TRBV4-1; the D call may be TRBD1 or TRBD2 (5 bases each). This CDR3 is 14 amino acids long. CDR1 MGHRA and CDR2 YSYEKL come from the germline V gene. Trimming cost V 1 base and J 2 bases, with 9 bases left between them. CDR3 region: CASSQAGTTYEQYF. CDR3 nucleotides: TGCGCCAGCAGCCAAGCAGGGACCACCTACGAGCAGTACTTC.

This chain connects TRBV7-9 to TRBJ2-1, with 11 nucleotides matching TRBD2. CDR3 size: 14 residues. With 5 bases clipped from V and 15 bases from J, the junction kept 12 bases outside the gene matches. Germline V lookup: CDR1 SEHNR, CDR2 FQNEAQ (reference sequence). The CDR3 reads CASSPGTAGTSGFF. The CDR3 DNA is TGTGCCAGCAGCCCAGGGACAGCCGGGACTAGCGGGTTCTTC.

The V call is TRBV7-9, the J call TRBJ1-6; no reliable D call. V was trimmed by 3 bases and J by 7 bases, leaving 10 bases between them. The CDR3 spans 14 residues. From germline, CDR1 is SEHNR and CDR2 FQNEAQ (reference sequence). This CDR3 reads CASSLVSRNSPLHF. The CDR3 nucleotides are TGTGCCAGCAGCTTGGTGTCCCGAAATTCACCCCTCCACTTT.

There are a few counts of this clonotype. The chain combines TRBV6-2 or TRBV6-3 with TRBJ2-7, with D perhaps matching TRBD1 (6 bases). The CDR3 contains 12 residues. Germline lookup yields CDR1 MNHEY and CDR2 SVGEGT. Between the trimmed V and J ends, which lost 6 bases and 7 bases, there was a span of 13 bases. CDR3 coding DNA: TGTGCCAGCAGGGAGCAGGGGCGGGAGCAGTACTTC. Amino acids: CASREQGREQYF.

The chain is built from TRBV7-9 and TRBJ2-4; D gene uncertain. Trimming left V 5 bases short and J 7 bases short, with 15 bases between. In germline, CDR1 is SEHNR, CDR2 FQNEAQ (reference sequence). This CDR3 is built from 14 residues. The CDR3 region is CASSATGPPNIQYF. CDR3 in DNA: TGTGCCAGCAGCGCAACCGGGCCCCCGAACATTCAGTACTTC.

This clonotype has just a few counts. J is TRBJ2-2 and V is TRBV20-1; TRBD2 aligns across 9 bases. Losses at the gene ends were 3 bases for V and 4 bases for J; bases not matched to a gene: 6. Germline V gene lookup returns CDR1 DFQATT and CDR2 SNEGSKA (reference sequence). This CDR3 contains 15 residues. CDR3 DNA sequence: TGCAGTGCTAGGGGCCTAGCGGGGCCCACCGGGGAGCTGTTTTTT. This codes for CSARGLAGPTGELFF.

This chain links TRBV7-2 with TRBJ1-1; 8 bases match TRBD1. Germline CDR1 and CDR2: SGHTA and FQGNSA. The CDR3 has 14 residues. After removal of 7 bases from V and 0 bases from J, the junction contained 4 bases not matched to a gene. The CDR3 bases are TGTGCCAGCAACCGACAGGGGATGAACACTGAAGCTTTCTTT. Its protein product is CASNRQGMNTEAFF.

The chain uses TRBV6-2 or TRBV6-3 and TRBJ2-1, with D hard to call. Trimming took 4 bases from V and 2 from J, leaving 12 bases between them. The germline CDR1 and CDR2 sequences are MNHEY and SVGEGT. The CDR3 contains 15 residues. DNA of the CDR3: TGTGCCAGCAGTTTCTCCGCCCCAACCTACAATGAGCAGTTCTTC. Translated, it gives CASSFSAPTYNEQFF.

This chain connects TRBV20-1 to TRBJ1-3; 8 nucleotides agree with TRBD1. CDR1 is DFQATT and CDR2 is SNEGSKA in the germline V gene (reference sequence). V dropped 3 bases and J dropped 7; count of bases not matched to a gene: 11. The CDR3 has 15 amino acids. The CDR3 DNA is TGCAGTGCTAGGCCCCTAGACAGGGGTTTGAACACCATATATTTT. This sequence encodes CSARPLDRGLNTIYF.

The rearrangement uses TRBV6-2 or TRBV6-3 and TRBJ2-3; 7 bases are shared with TRBD2. This CDR3 is built from 14 residues. V trimming: 7 bases; J trimming: 5 bases; junction bases outside the gene matches: 9. Germline V gene sequence: CDR1 MNHEY, CDR2 SVGEGT. CDR3 in DNA: TGTGCCAGCACCCGAGGACTAGGAGTAGATACGCAGTATTTT. It yields the protein CASTRGLGVDTQYF.

This chain uses TRBV28 with TRBJ2-5, with a weak D call TRBD1 (6 bases). CDR1 MDHEN and CDR2 SYDVKM come from the germline V gene. The CDR3 is made up of 15 amino acids. V lost 5 bases to trimming and J lost 1 base, with 14 bases between them. The CDR3 DNA is TGTGCCAGCAGTGGTGGGGGCCGGGCCCAAGAGACCCAGTACTTC. This encodes CASSGGGRAQETQYF.

This clonotype has just a few counts. This chain connects TRBV7-2 to TRBJ2-3; 12 bases are shared with TRBD1. J lost 1 base, V lost 4 bases, and 12 bases had no gene match. Germline-derived CDR1 and CDR2 are SGHTA and FQGNSA. CDR3 length equals 19 residues. The CDR3 is CASSSPGQGARVGTDTQYF. The CDR3 bases are TGTGCCAGCAGCTCACCGGGACAGGGGGCGAGGGTTGGCACAGATACGCAGTATTTT.

The chain uses TRBV2 and TRBJ1-4; D not resolved. V lost 7 bases and J 0 bases, leaving 9 bases between the germline ends. This CDR3 has 14 amino acids. Germline loops: CDR1 SNHLY, CDR2 FYNNEI. CDR3 amino acids: CASTKDPTNEKLFF. In DNA form, the CDR3 reads TGTGCCAGCACTAAGGACCCAACTAATGAAAAACTGTTTTTT.

This CDR3 reads CASSQEDRTNYGYTF. The CDR3 DNA reads as TGCGCCAGCAGCCAAGAAGACAGGACAAACTATGGCTACACCTTC. The rearrangement links TRBV4-3 to TRBJ1-2, with a possible D match to TRBD1 (6 bases). CDR3 length: 15 residues. The V gene lost 0 bases and the J gene lost 2 bases, with 10 bases spanning the gap. Germline loops: CDR1 LGHNA, CDR2 YSLEER.

The table lists this clonotype with a few counts. The genes are TRBV9 and TRBJ1-2; the match to TRBD1 covers 9 bases. V shed 4 bases and J 7 bases; nucleotides not matched to a gene: 11. The CDR3 has 15 residues. Per germline, CDR1 SGDLS and CDR2 YYNGEE. CDR3 coding DNA: TGTGCCAGCAGCCCGATTGACAGGGGGGCTTTTGGCTACACCTTC. Residues: CASSPIDRGAFGYTF.

The V call is TRBV7-9, the J call TRBJ2-5; 7 nucleotides match TRBD2. CDR1 and CDR2 from the germline V gene are SEHNR and FQNEAQ (reference sequence). After removal of 5 bases from V and 6 bases from J, the junction contained 6 bases not matched to a gene. CDR3 size: 13 residues. The CDR3 reads CASSPRTRKTQYF. In nucleotides, the CDR3 is TGTGCCAGCAGCCCACGGACTAGAAAGACCCAGTACTTC.